The sequence of this TCR beta chain was determined in a study of T cell repertoires in cytomegalovirus infection. Study-wide background: Both recently identified HLA-C-restricted and well-studied HLA-B-restricted CMV epitopes were used in the study. Public TCR beta signatures were indicative of both CMV infection and a matching HLA type.

The sample holds a few counts of this clonotype. As yet, its antigen is unknown. The junction differs from germline at one of its ends, possibly a read error. This CDR3 has 13 amino acids. CDR1 is MNHEY and CDR2 is SVGAGI in the germline V gene. TCRdb redid the calling of the reads with MiXCR, one entry per CDR3 protein. The table has roughly 69,000 distinct CDR3 sequences, 20% seen once. Study observations and caveats: Clonotypes of TCR beta that were HLA-C-restricted and CMV-specific dominated the ex vivo response. Based on cumulative public TCR beta family frequency, carriers of CMV plus the relevant HLA were identified.

The sequenced sample was CD8+ T cells from cultured PBMCs, obtained from culture after CMV antigen stimulation. This chain links TRBV6-5 with TRBJ1-6; D gene uncertain. This receptor was obtained from a human donor in good health (CMV status not recorded). Some clones in this sample may be carry-over from other donors' samples. CDR3 in DNA: TGTGCCAGCAGCTACTTTAGAAACTCACCCCTCCACTTT. Its translation is CASSYFRNSPLHF.